This T cell receptor beta chain came from a study of memory CD4+ T cells and cytomegalovirus serostatus. Across the whole study: Donors were healthy Belgian adults, some 10 CMV seropositive and some 24 seronegative. The study, taken as a whole, reports: CD4+ memory repertoires contained about 40% of the 164 reported CMV TCRbeta sequences.

As regards this clone: Its matching antigen is unknown.

The sort gate was single viable CD3+CD4+CD8-CD45RO+ cells for memory CD4+ T cells. CD4+ T cells were isolated by positive magnetic selection. Data came from immunoSEQ multiplex PCR; TCRdb stores just in-frame clones and leaves some out. The sample has 50,000 to 75,000 clones; 82% are singletons. The specimen was memory CD4+ T cells from blood. This sequence was found in an adult in good health and CMV-seronegative.

CDR3 DNA: TGTGCCAGCAGCTTAGTTAGCCAGCTACAAGAGACCCAGTACTTC. This translates into CASSLVSQLQETQYF. The rearrangement joins TRBV7-8 to TRBJ2-5; no clear D gene. The CDR3 loop spans 15 amino acids. Germline-derived CDR1 and CDR2 are SGHVS and FQNEAQ. The V end was cut by 1 base, the J end by 2 bases, with 11 bases between.